Given below is one TCR beta chain in context. This entry comes from a study of blood T cell repertoires in COVID-19. The overall study: The origin of the acute and convalescent COVID-19 samples was the United States, Italy and Spain. Sample material is recorded as cDNA or gDNA derived from T cells, B-cell-depleted T cells, or PBMCs.

Using immunoSEQ multiplex PCR, the repertoire was profiled, and TCRdb retains in-frame clones only, with some absent. The sample carries about 190,000 clones, around 86% recorded once. The CDR3 extends over 14 amino acids. V was shortened by 3 bases and J by 6 bases, with 15 bases between the two germline ends. Germline CDR1 SGHAT, CDR2 FQNNGV. This clonotype was obtained from a woman aged 40 to 50 with acute or convalescent COVID-19. The chain uses TRBV11-2 and TRBJ2-7, with D possibly TRBD2 on 5 matching bases. The sample taken for sequencing was peripheral blood. For the CDR3, the DNA is TGTGCCAGCAGCTTCCCCGGGGTAGCTCGCGAGCAGTACTTC. Its protein is CASSFPGVAREQYF.